The rows below give T cell receptor beta chains drawn from one sample of a study of T cells after yellow fever vaccination. Each CDR3 protein gets one entry after TCRdb re-called the 5' RACE reads with MiXCR. Among about 350,000 distinct CDR3 sequences listed, over 3.5% were seen once. The input for sequencing was PBMCs, taken 5 days after the yellow fever booster vaccination. The receptors derive from a man between 18 and 29 years old who received the YFV17D yellow fever vaccine. CDR3s include the opening cysteine and the closing phenylalanine or tryptophan. The D gene is left open where the match is weak. Some rows mark clone size as missing; the rest say once, few, many or name a class of expanded clone.

TRBD2	TRBV10-3	many	TRBJ2-1	CAISSSGGSSYNEQFF	TGTGCCATCAGTTCTAGCGGGGGGAGCTCCTACAATGAGCAGTTCTTC
NA	TRBV6-2/TRBV6-3	NA	TRBJ1-1	CASSNRVAEAFF	TGTGCCAGCAGTAACAGGGTAGCTGAAGCTTTCTTT
NA	TRBV4-1	NA	TRBJ2-5	CASSQEAKTQYF	TGCGCCAGCAGCCAAGAGGCAAAGACCCAGTACTTC
NA	TRBV7-9	NA	TRBJ2-1	CASSQDRRANNEQFF	TGTGCCAGCAGCCAAGACAGGAGGGCCAACAATGAGCAGTTCTTC
NA	TRBV7-2	many	TRBJ2-1	CASSLDGLNYNEQFF	TGTGCCAGCAGCTTAGATGGACTGAACTACAATGAGCAGTTCTTC
TRBD2	TRBV27	few	TRBJ2-2	CASRGPGGWAGELFF	TGTGCCAGCAGGGGGCCGGGGGGTTGGGCCGGGGAGCTGTTTTTT
NA	TRBV5-1	few	TRBJ2-7	CASSLLQVGDEQYF	TGCGCCAGCAGCTTGCTTCAGGTGGGGGACGAGCAGTACTTC
NA	TRBV5-6	NA	TRBJ1-2	CASSTSGGALLTF	TGTGCCAGCAGCACGTCCGGGGGCGCTTTGCTCACCTTC
NA	TRBV9	few	TRBJ2-6	CASSILSDGANVLTF	TGTGCCAGCAGCATACTATCAGATGGGGCCAACGTCCTGACTTTC
TRBD2	TRBV7-2	NA	TRBJ2-5	CASSLGLGGGAETQYF	TGTGCCAGCAGCTTAGGCCTGGGCGGGGGGGCGGAGACCCAGTACTTC
NA	TRBV19	few	TRBJ1-5	CASSSSWLGQPQHF	TGTGCCAGTAGCTCAAGTTGGTTGGGTCAGCCCCAGCATTTT
TRBD1	TRBV7-3	NA	TRBJ1-1	CASSPRTGDAEAFF	TGTGCCAGCAGCCCCAGGACAGGGGACGCTGAAGCTTTCTTT
TRBD1	TRBV24-1	many	TRBJ2-2	CATSGAGGTGELFF	TGTGCCACCAGTGGGGCAGGGGGCACCGGGGAGCTGTTTTTT
NA	TRBV7-3	many	TRBJ2-2	CASSPTGLTGELFF	TGTGCCAGCAGCCCTACGGGGCTGACCGGGGAGCTGTTTTTT
NA	TRBV7-2	few	TRBJ1-3	CASSLFSREDTIYF	TGTGCCAGCAGCTTATTCAGCAGGGAGGACACCATATATTTT
NA	TRBV7-9	many	TRBJ2-1	CASSSTHISSYNEQFF	TGTGCCAGCAGCTCTACCCACATCAGCTCCTACAATGAGCAGTTCTTC
TRBD2	TRBV7-9	many	TRBJ2-3	CASSLASGGDTDTQYF	TGTGCCAGCAGCTTAGCGAGCGGGGGGGACACAGATACGCAGTATTTT
NA	TRBV29-1	many	TRBJ2-5	CSVCRRDQETQYF	TGCAGCGTTTGTCGCAGGGACCAAGAGACCCAGTACTTC
TRBD2	TRBV7-2	many	TRBJ2-1	CASSSASGEPYNEQFF	TGTGCCAGCAGCTCCGCTAGCGGGGAGCCATACAATGAGCAGTTCTTC
NA	TRBV27	many	TRBJ1-2	CASSLYPGRVTVGYGYTF	TGTGCCAGCAGTTTATACCCCGGAAGGGTGACAGTCGGTTATGGCTACACCTTC
TRBD1	TRBV12-3/TRBV12-4	NA	TRBJ2-7	CASSFRDRAREQYF	TGTGCCAGCAGTTTCCGGGACAGGGCGCGCGAGCAGTACTTC
NA	TRBV15	few	TRBJ1-4	CATSRDGGTNEKLFF	TGTGCCACCAGCAGAGATGGGGGGACTAATGAAAAACTGTTTTTT
NA	TRBV19	NA	TRBJ1-1	CASRDTEAFF	TGTGCCAGTAGGGACACTGAAGCTTTCTTT
NA	TRBV29-1	NA	TRBJ2-3	CSTSEGTDTQYF	TGCAGCACAAGTGAGGGAACAGATACGCAGTATTTT
TRBD1	TRBV6-4	few	TRBJ1-2	CASSEHVGQGNYGYTF	TGTGCCAGCAGCGAACACGTTGGACAGGGCAACTATGGCTACACCTTC
NA	TRBV12-3/TRBV12-4	few	TRBJ1-1	CASGKRPTGTEAFF	TGTGCCAGCGGAAAGAGGCCGACGGGTACTGAAGCTTTCTTT
NA	TRBV29-1	NA	TRBJ2-3	CSVGRQDTQYF	TGCAGCGTTGGCCGCCAAGATACGCAGTATTTT
NA	TRBV18	few	TRBJ2-1	CASSRTVYNEQFF	TGTGCCAGCTCGCGGACAGTTTACAATGAGCAGTTCTTC
NA	TRBV20-1	many	TRBJ2-5	CSARLVSETQYF	TGCAGTGCTAGACTAGTTTCGGAGACCCAGTACTTC
TRBD1	TRBV6-6	NA	TRBJ2-1	CASSYAGTGWHEQFF	TGTGCCAGCAGTTACGCCGGGACAGGGTGGCATGAGCAGTTCTTC
NA	TRBV7-9	few	TRBJ1-6	CASSLEGERGSPLHF	TGTGCCAGCAGCTTAGAAGGGGAGAGGGGTTCACCCCTCCACTTT
NA	TRBV7-2	many	TRBJ1-1	CASSSDRNTEAFF	TGTGCCAGCAGCTCCGACAGGAACACTGAAGCTTTCTTT
TRBD1	TRBV6-1	few	TRBJ1-5	CASNEDRESQPQHF	TGTGCCAGCAATGAGGACAGGGAAAGTCAGCCCCAGCATTTT
TRBD2	TRBV5-1	many	TRBJ2-1	CASSPGGLNEQFF	TGCGCCAGCAGCCCGGGGGGGCTCAATGAGCAGTTCTTC
NA	TRBV7-9	NA	TRBJ1-1	CASSLGSRYGAFF	TGTGCCAGCAGCTTAGGATCGAGGTACGGAGCTTTCTTT
NA	TRBV7-3	many	TRBJ1-2	CASRAAEAFSYGYTF	TGTGCCAGCAGGGCCGCGGAGGCGTTTTCCTATGGCTACACCTTC
NA	TRBV29-1	many	TRBJ1-3	CSVEVASGNTIYF	TGCAGCGTTGAAGTCGCCTCTGGAAACACCATATATTTT
NA	TRBV28	NA	TRBJ2-3	CASSPGYTSTDTQYF	TGTGCCAGCAGTCCGGGATACACTAGCACAGATACGCAGTATTTT
TRBD1	TRBV19	many	TRBJ1-2	CASTPGQGERTF	TGTGCCAGTACCCCCGGACAGGGGGAACGGACCTTC
NA	TRBV14	few	TRBJ1-2	CASSQEFSFPVLGYTF	TGTGCCAGCAGCCAAGAGTTCAGTTTTCCCGTGCTTGGCTACACCTTC
TRBD2	TRBV3-1	NA	TRBJ2-3	CASSGGTSGRRTDTQYF	TGTGCCAGCAGCGGAGGGACTAGCGGGCGGCGCACAGATACGCAGTATTTT
TRBD1	TRBV6-5	NA	TRBJ1-2	CASSYSMTGGSYYGYTF	TGTGCCAGCAGTTACTCGATGACAGGGGGCTCTTACTATGGCTACACCTTC
NA	TRBV7-9	few	TRBJ1-3	CASSLAQTERDTIYF	TGTGCCAGCAGCTTAGCCCAGACGGAGCGGGACACCATATATTTT
TRBD1	TRBV20-1	many	TRBJ2-1	CSAYPDRDGKNEQFF	TGCAGTGCCTACCCGGACAGGGATGGTAAGAATGAGCAGTTCTTC
TRBD1	TRBV6-2/TRBV6-3	NA	TRBJ1-1	CASSVQGAITEAFF	TGTGCCAGCAGTGTTCAGGGGGCAATCACTGAAGCTTTCTTT
TRBD2	TRBV7-2	many	TRBJ2-2	CASSPPGAGDPGELFF	TGTGCCAGCAGCCCTCCGGGAGCGGGGGACCCCGGGGAGCTGTTTTTT
TRBD2	TRBV20-1	many	TRBJ2-5	CSARSGGTGDQYF	TGCAGTGCTAGGTCGGGGGGGACTGGGGACCAGTACTTC
NA	TRBV20-1	NA	TRBJ2-5	CSATGTAQETQYF	TGCAGTGCCACCGGGACGGCTCAAGAGACCCAGTACTTC
NA	TRBV12-3/TRBV12-4	many	TRBJ2-2	CASSFVGPGELFF	TGTGCCAGCAGTTTTGTGGGTCCCGGGGAGCTGTTTTTT
NA	TRBV7-9	NA	TRBJ2-7	CASSYKDSYEQYF	TGTGCCAGCAGCTACAAAGATTCCTACGAGCAGTACTTC
NA	TRBV6-2/TRBV6-3	NA	TRBJ2-1	CASSYGGFYNEQFF	TGTGCCAGCAGTTATGGGGGCTTCTACAATGAGCAGTTCTTC
TRBD1	TRBV28	many	TRBJ2-1	CASSLFDRARVLGEGEQFF	TGTGCCAGCAGTTTATTTGACAGGGCGAGAGTTTTGGGTGAAGGTGAGCAGTTCTTC
TRBD2	TRBV4-1	NA	TRBJ2-2	CASSQRGLAGTNTGELFF	TGCGCCAGCAGCCAGAGGGGGCTAGCGGGGACCAACACCGGGGAGCTGTTTTTT
NA	TRBV20-1	few	TRBJ1-5	CSAIGGLGWRANQPQHF	TGCAGTGCTATCGGGGGGCTCGGATGGAGGGCCAATCAGCCCCAGCATTTT
NA	TRBV20-1	NA	TRBJ2-3	CSAIPLGFTDTQYF	TGCAGTGCTATCCCCTTGGGGTTCACAGATACGCAGTATTTT
NA	TRBV5-1	NA	TRBJ1-1	CASSLVDGGRRAEAFF	TGCGCCAGCAGCTTGGTTGATGGGGGGCGCAGGGCTGAAGCTTTCTTT
NA	TRBV7-2	NA	TRBJ2-5	CASSLGGWYQETQYF	TGTGCCAGCAGCTTGGGCGGATGGTACCAAGAGACCCAGTACTTC
NA	TRBV19	NA	TRBJ2-2	CASRGGRSAGELFF	TGTGCCAGTAGAGGGGGGCGTTCAGCCGGGGAGCTGTTTTTT
NA	TRBV12-3/TRBV12-4	many	TRBJ2-7	CASSLDLRQYF	TGTGCCAGCAGTTTAGACCTTCGGCAGTACTTC
TRBD2	TRBV5-1	few	TRBJ2-2	CASSLEAGGTGELFF	TGCGCCAGCAGCTTGGAAGCGGGGGGGACCGGGGAGCTGTTTTTT